This TCR beta chain came from a study of CD8 T cells in ankylosing spondylitis. Study findings and constraints: Significant enrichment of disease-linked clones was reported in matched ankylosing spondylitis synovial fluid. Clones linked to the disease showed a CD8+ phenotype. They occurred at relatively low frequencies in peripheral blood. Seemingly characteristic of ankylosing spondylitis blood was a TCR beta motif consisting of fewer than 10 highly homologous variants.

This clonotype was picked up a small number of times. Its antigen is unidentified. Trimming stripped 6 bases from V and 8 bases from J, with 16 bases between. The CDR3 totals 13 residues. Germline CDR1 MNHEY, CDR2 SMNVEV (reference sequence). Scientists made TCR beta libraries using quantitative 5'-RACE with molecular barcodes. Using its own MiXCR run on the 5' RACE reads, TCRdb lists one record per CDR3 protein. The sample lists roughly 350,000 distinct CDR3 sequences; 6.5% to 10% were seen once. This sequence originates from a male donor with ankylosing spondylitis. The V and J genes are TRBV27 and TRBJ1-2; D perhaps matches TRBD1 (6 bases). The sample comprised blood, either unsorted or a sorted T cell fraction (not recorded which). In nucleotides, the CDR3 is TGTGCCAGCAGCCTACAGGCCAGGGGAGGCTACACCTTC. Translation: CASSLQARGGYTF.